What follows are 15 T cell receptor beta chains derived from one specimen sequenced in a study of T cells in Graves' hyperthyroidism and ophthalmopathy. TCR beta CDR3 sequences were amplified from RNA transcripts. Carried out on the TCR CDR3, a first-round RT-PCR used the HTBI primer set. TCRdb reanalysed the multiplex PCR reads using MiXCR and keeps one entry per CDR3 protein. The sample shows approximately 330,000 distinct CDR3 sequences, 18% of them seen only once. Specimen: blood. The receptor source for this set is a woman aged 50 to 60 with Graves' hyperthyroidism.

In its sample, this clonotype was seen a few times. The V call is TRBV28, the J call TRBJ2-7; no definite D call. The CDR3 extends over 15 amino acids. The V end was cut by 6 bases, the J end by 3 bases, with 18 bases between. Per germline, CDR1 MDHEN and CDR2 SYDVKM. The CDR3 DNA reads TGTGCCAGCAGGGGCGGTGGGGTCTTGGGCTACGAGCAGTACTTC. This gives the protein CASRGGGVLGYEQYF.

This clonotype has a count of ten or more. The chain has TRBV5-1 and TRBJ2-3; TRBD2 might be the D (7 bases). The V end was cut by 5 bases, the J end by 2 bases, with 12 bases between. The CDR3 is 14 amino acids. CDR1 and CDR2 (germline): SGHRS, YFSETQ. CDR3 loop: CASRAGAYTDTQYF. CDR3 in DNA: TGCGCCAGCAGGGCGGGGGCTTACACAGATACGCAGTATTTT.

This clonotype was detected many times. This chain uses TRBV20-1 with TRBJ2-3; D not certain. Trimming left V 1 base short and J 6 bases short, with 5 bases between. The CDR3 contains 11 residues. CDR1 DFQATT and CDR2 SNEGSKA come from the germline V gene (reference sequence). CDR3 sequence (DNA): TGCAGTGCTAGAGGATTGGATACGCAGTATTTT. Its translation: CSARGLDTQYF.

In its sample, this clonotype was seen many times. CDR3 bases: TGTGCCAGCAGCTTAACGGGAGGTACCTACGAGCAGTACTTC. Encoded protein: CASSLTGGTYEQYF. The chain links TRBV7-2 to TRBJ2-7, with 7 bases that match TRBD2. Germline V gives CDR1 SGHTA, CDR2 FQGNSA. The CDR3 is 14 amino acids. The ends lost 2 bases at V and 2 bases at J; junction bases unmatched: 3.

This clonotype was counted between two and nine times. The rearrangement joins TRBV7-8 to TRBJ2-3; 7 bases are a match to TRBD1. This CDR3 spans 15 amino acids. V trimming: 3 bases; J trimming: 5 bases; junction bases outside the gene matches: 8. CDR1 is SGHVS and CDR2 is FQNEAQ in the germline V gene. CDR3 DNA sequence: TGTGCCAGCAGCTTCCTGAGGGGGCTGGAAGATACGCAGTATTTT. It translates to CASSFLRGLEDTQYF.

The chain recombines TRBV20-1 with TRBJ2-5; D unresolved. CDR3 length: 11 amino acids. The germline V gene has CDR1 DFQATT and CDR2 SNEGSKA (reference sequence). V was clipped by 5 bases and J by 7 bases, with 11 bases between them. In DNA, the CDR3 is TGCAGTGCTGGCGCAATGGGGACCCAGTACTTC. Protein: CSAGAMGTQYF.

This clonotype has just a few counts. CDR3 in amino acids: CASSLGEFPGELFF. Written as DNA, the CDR3 is TGTGCCAGCAGTTTAGGCGAGTTCCCCGGGGAGCTGTTTTTT. The chain combines TRBV12-3 or TRBV12-4 with TRBJ2-2; D gene unclear. V dropped 1 base and J dropped 6 bases, with 9 bases sitting between them. The CDR3 length is 14 residues.

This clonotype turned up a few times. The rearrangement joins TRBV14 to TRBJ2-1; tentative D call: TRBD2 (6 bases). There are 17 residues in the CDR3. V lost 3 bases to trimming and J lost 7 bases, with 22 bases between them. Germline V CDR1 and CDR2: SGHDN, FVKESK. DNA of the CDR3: TGTGCCAGCAGCCAGCGAGTCGCGGGGAGGACTTGGAATGAGCAGTTCTTC. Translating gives CASSQRVAGRTWNEQFF.

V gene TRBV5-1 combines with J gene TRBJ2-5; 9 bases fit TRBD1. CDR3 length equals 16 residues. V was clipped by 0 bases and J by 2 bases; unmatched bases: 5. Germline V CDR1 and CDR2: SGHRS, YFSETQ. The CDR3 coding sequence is TGCGCCAGCAGCTTGGAACAGGGGGCGCCGCAAGAGACCCAGTACTTC. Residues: CASSLEQGAPQETQYF.

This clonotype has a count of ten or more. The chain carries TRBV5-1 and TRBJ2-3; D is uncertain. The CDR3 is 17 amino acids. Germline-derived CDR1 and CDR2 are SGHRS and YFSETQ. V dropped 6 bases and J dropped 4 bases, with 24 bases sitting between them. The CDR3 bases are TGCGCCAGCACCCTCCTTAGTAACGGCGGTCGGGCAGATACGCAGTATTTT. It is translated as CASTLLSNGGRADTQYF.

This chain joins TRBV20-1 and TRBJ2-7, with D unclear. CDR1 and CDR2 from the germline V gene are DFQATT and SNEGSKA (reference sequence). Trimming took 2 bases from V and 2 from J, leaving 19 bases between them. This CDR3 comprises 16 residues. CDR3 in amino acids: CSARNPPEAPTYEQYF. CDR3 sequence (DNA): TGCAGTGCTAGAAACCCGCCGGAAGCGCCGACCTACGAGCAGTACTTC.

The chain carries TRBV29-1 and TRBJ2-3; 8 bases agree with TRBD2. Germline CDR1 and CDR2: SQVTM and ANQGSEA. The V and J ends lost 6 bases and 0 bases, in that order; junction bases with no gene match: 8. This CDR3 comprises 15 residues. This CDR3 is CSVERLASSTDTQYF. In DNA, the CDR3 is TGCAGCGTCGAACGACTAGCGAGTAGCACAGATACGCAGTATTTT.

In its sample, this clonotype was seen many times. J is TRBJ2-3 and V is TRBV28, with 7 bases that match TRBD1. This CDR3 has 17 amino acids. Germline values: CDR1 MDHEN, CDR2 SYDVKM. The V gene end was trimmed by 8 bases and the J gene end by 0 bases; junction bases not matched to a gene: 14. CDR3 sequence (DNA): TGTGCCAGCTTCCCGGGACAGCAACCCCCTAGCACAGATACGCAGTATTTT. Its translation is CASFPGQQPPSTDTQYF.

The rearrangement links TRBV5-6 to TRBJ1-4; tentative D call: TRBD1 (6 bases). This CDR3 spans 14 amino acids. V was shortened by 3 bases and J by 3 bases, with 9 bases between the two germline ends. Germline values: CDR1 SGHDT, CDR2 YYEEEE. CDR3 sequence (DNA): TGTGCCAGCAGCTATGGACAGCCTAATGAAAAACTGTTTTTT. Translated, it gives CASSYGQPNEKLFF.

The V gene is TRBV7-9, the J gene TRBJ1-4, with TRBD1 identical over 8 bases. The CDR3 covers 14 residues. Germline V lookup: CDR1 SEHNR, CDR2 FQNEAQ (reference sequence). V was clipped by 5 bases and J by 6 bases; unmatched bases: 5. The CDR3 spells CASSHGQGYEKLFF. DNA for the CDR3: TGTGCCAGCAGCCACGGACAGGGCTATGAAAAACTGTTTTTT.